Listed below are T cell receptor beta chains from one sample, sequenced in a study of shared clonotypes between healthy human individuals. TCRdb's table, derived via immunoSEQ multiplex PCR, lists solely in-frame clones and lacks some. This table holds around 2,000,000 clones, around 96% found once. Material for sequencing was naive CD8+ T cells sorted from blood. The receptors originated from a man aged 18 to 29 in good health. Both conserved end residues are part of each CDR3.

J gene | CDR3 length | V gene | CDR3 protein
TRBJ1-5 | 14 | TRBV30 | CAWSAGTGNQPQHF
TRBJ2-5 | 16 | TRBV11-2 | CASSFRLAVGGETQYF
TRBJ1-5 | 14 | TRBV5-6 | CASSTGTGQLPQHF
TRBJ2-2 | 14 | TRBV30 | CAWTAGTATGELFF
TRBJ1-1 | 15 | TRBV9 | CASSVEGTGFTEAFF
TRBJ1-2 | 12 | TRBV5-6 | CASSLAWDSYTF
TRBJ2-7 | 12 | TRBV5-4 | CASSLGKYEQYF
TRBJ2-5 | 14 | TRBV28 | CAGSSGLKVETQYF
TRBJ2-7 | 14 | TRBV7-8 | CASSFLAVVDEQYF
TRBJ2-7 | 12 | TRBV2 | CASSPGFYEQYF
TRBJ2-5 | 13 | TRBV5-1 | CASSDTGVETQYF
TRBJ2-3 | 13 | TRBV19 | CASSTTYTDTQYF
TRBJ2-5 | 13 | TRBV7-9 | CASSFGGGETQYF
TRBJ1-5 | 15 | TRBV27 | CASSLGQGPNQPQHF
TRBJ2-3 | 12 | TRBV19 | CASSIGEGTQYF
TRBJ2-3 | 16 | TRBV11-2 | CASSAGLAGAPDTQYF
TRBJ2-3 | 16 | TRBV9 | CASSPGTSGVTDTQYF
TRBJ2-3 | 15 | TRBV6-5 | CASSLRAYDTDTQYF
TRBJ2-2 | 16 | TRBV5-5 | CASSLNRATYTGELFF
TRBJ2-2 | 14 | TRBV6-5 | CASSRLPLTGELFF
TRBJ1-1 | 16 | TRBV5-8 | CASSLQWTEGRAEAFF
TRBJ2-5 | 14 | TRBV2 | CASSEEGRQETQYF
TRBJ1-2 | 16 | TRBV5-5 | CASSLDTGQGNYGYTF
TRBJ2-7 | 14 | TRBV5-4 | CASSVTGVSYEQYF
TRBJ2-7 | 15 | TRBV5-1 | CASSNTGQGTYEQYF
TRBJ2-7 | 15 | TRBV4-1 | CASSPRTSGPYEQYF
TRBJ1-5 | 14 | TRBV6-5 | CASSYRNSNQPQHF
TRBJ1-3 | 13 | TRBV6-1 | CATSTATIRERTF
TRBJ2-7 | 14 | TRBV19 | CASSWGQGAYEQYF
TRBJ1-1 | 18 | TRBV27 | CASSLSGRAFNLNTEAFF
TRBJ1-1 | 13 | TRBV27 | CASSALRNTEAFF
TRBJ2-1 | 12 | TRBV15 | CATSFDRNEQFF
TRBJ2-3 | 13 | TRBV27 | CASRVGRTDTQYF
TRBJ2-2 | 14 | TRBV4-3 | CASSQDTGTGELFF
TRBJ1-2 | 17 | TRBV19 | CASRPGQGRLIGEGYTF
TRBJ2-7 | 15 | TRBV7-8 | CASSPGTIGSYEQYF
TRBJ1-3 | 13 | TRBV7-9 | CASSPPRVFTIYF
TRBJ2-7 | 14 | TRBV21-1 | CASAKQGTTSEQYF
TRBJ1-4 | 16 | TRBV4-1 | CASSQVRTGGEEKLFF
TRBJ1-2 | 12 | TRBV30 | CAWTGGNYGYTF
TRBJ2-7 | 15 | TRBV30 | CAWSVGLAGSYEQYF
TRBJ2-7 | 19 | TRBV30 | CAWSVRKPPLEGESYEQYF
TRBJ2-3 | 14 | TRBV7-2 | CASSLASRLDTQYF
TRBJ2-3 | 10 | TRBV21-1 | CASRNCPQYF
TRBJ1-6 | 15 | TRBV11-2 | CASSLNPELGSPLHF